This TCR beta chain was obtained from a study of blood T cells in healthy people across ages. Between the trimmed V and J ends, which lost 4 bases and 5 bases, there was a span of 18 bases. Germline V lookup: CDR1 SGHRS, CDR2 YFSETQ. The CDR3 loop spans 15 amino acids. For the second PCR, which ran for about 7 to 11 cycles, a sample-barcoded 5' primer and a J-beta primer mix were used. A single record per CDR3 protein comes from TCRdb applying MiXCR to the 5' RACE reads. The sample consists of over 1,200,000 distinct CDR3 sequences, approximately 63% of them appearing once. The receptor was derived from a man younger than 35 in good health. Sequenced sample: blood. This rearrangement joins TRBV5-1 to TRBJ1-1; weak D call: TRBD1 (5 bases). CDR3 region: CASSKKRIGETEAFF. The CDR3 DNA is TGCGCCAGCAGCAAAAAGCGAATAGGGGAAACTGAAGCTTTCTTT.